Listed here are 31 T cell receptor beta chains from one sample, sequenced in a study of T cells in Graves' hyperthyroidism and ophthalmopathy. The source material, RNA transcripts, was used to amplify TCR beta CDR3 regions. First-round RT-PCR with HTBI primers amplified the TCR CDR3 region. Via MiXCR, TCRdb re-called the multiplex PCR reads, giving one row per CDR3 protein. The table includes about 840,000 distinct CDR3 sequences, 35% to 40% detected once. The sample taken for sequencing was blood. The receptors were sampled from a man aged 18 to 35 with Graves' hyperthyroidism.

This clonotype was recorded many times. This rearrangement joins TRBV25-1 to TRBJ2-2; 10 bases align to TRBD2. V was clipped by 7 bases and J by 6 bases; unmatched bases: 8. The CDR3 covers 15 residues. The germline gives CDR1 MGHDK, CDR2 SYGVNS. CDR3 in DNA: TGTGCCAGCAAGAGTTCTAGCGGGAGATCCGGGGAGCTGTTTTTT. It encodes CASKSSSGRSGELFF. The full variable domain, with the rest looked up from reference TRBV25-1 and TRBJ2-2, is EADIYQTPRYLVIGTGKKITLECSQTMGHDKMYWYQQDPGMELHLIHYSYGVNSTEKGDLSSESTVSRIRTEHFPLTLESARPSHTSQYLCASKSSSGRSGELFFGEGSRLTVL.

Remarks on this clonotype: The junction differs from germline at one of its ends, possibly a read error. The CDR3 reads CASSQGTGRSYEQYF. The CDR3 coding sequence is TGCGCCAGCAGCCAAGGTACAGGGCGCTCCTACGAGCAGTACTTC. The gene calls are TRBV7-2 and TRBJ2-7, with D maybe TRBD1 (6 bases). The CDR3 consists of 15 residues. The germline gives CDR1 SGHTA, CDR2 FQGNSA.

This clonotype was observed a few times. The chain uses TRBV6-5 and TRBJ2-5; D call uncertain. Germline values: CDR1 MNHEY, CDR2 SVGAGI. The CDR3 runs to 13 residues. Trimming pared 0 bases from V and 0 bases from J, leaving 2 bases between. DNA for the CDR3: TGTGCCAGCAGTTACTCGTACCAAGAGACCCAGTACTTC. It is translated as CASSYSYQETQYF.

The chain has TRBV19 and TRBJ2-7, with D uncertain. Trimming removed 9 bases from V and 2 bases from J, with 23 bases in between. CDR3 length equals 16 residues. CDR1 is LNHDA, CDR2 SQIVND, per germline (reference sequence). Here the CDR3 DNA reads TGTGCCAGCAGTTATCGTAACCGGCAGGCGCCCTACGAGCAGTACTTC. This gives the protein CASSYRNRQAPYEQYF.

This clonotype was seen repeatedly, ten times or more. CDR3 nucleotides: TGTGCCAGCAGCGTCGGGCCCACCTACGAGCAGTACTTC. Amino acid sequence: CASSVGPTYEQYF. This chain joins TRBV9 and TRBJ2-7, with no clear D. CDR3 length equals 13 residues. The germline V gene has CDR1 SGDLS and CDR2 YYNGEE. V lost 2 bases, J lost 2 bases, and 8 bases lay in between.

As concerns this clonotype: One end of the junction is discordant with germline, which a read error may explain. The chain employs TRBV10-2 and TRBJ2-5, with 7 bases matching TRBD2. The CDR3 sequence is 13 residues long. Germline loops: CDR1 WSHSY, CDR2 SAAADI. CDR3 amino acids: CASSRLADETQYF. CDR3 DNA sequence: TGTGCCAGCAGTCGACTAGCCGACGAGACCCAGTACTTC.

This chain links TRBV20-1 with TRBJ2-5; possible D gene TRBD1, 7 bases. V was trimmed by 7 bases and J by 5 bases, leaving 14 bases between them. Germline CDR1 reads DFQATT; CDR2 reads SNEGSKA (reference sequence). CDR3 length: 12 amino acids. The DNA of the CDR3 is TGCAGTGGAGGCGGGACAGACGAGACCCAGTACTTC. This gives the protein CSGGGTDETQYF.

This clonotype was recorded many times. This sequence joins TRBV10-2 and TRBJ1-5, with D uncertain. V was trimmed by 3 bases and J by 0 bases, leaving 6 bases between them. The germline V gene has CDR1 WSHSY and CDR2 SAAADI. CDR3 length: 14 residues. As DNA, the CDR3 is TGCGCCAGCAGTGAATTGTTTAGCAATCAGCCCCAGCATTTT. Residues: CASSELFSNQPQHF.

This clonotype has ten or more counts. J is TRBJ2-5 and V is TRBV29-1; D gene uncertain. V was cut by 2 bases and J by 5 bases, with 15 bases left in between. From germline, CDR1 is SQVTM and CDR2 ANQGSEA. This CDR3 has 14 amino acids. CDR3 residues: CSVENGALGETQYF. CDR3 nucleotide sequence: TGCAGCGTTGAAAACGGAGCCTTGGGGGAGACCCAGTACTTC. The full variable domain, rest sourced from reference TRBV29-1 and TRBJ2-5, is SAVISQKPSRDICQRGTSLTIQCQVDSQVTMMFWYRQQPGQSLTLIATANQGSEATYESGFVIDKFPISRPNLTFSTLTVSNMSPEDSSIYLCSVENGALGETQYFGPGTRLLVL.

This clonotype was seen just once. CDR3 coding DNA: TGTGCCAGCAGCCCACCACCCGCATCGGGGGCCGAGCAGTACTTC. Its protein is CASSPPPASGAEQYF. The chain uses TRBV11-1 and TRBJ2-7; D tentatively reads TRBD1 or TRBD2 (6 bases each). V lost 5 bases to trimming and J lost 6 bases, with 20 bases between them. The CDR3 contains 15 residues. Germline lookup yields CDR1 SGHAT and CDR2 FQDESV (reference sequence).

The V gene is TRBV2, the J gene TRBJ2-7, with a weak D call TRBD1 (5 bases). The CDR3 spans 12 residues. Per germline, CDR1 SNHLY and CDR2 FYNNEI. With 7 bases removed from V and 5 bases from J, the gap between germline ends came to 12 bases. This CDR3 reads CASKYRLNEQYF. The CDR3 DNA follows: TGTGCCAGCAAATACAGGCTCAACGAGCAGTACTTC. The complete variable domain, with remaining parts taken from reference TRBV2 and TRBJ2-7, reads EPEVTQTPSHQVTQMGQEVILRCVPISNHLYFYWYRQILGQKVEFLVSFYNNEISEKSEIFDDQFSVERPDGSNFTLKIRSTKLEDSAMYFCASKYRLNEQYFGPGTRLTVT.

This clonotype appeared a few times. The chain uses TRBV4-1 and TRBJ2-6; D call uncertain. The germline V gene encodes CDR1 MGHRA and CDR2 YSYEKL. The CDR3 extends over 16 amino acids. The V end lost 0 bases, the J end lost 1 base, and 7 bases lay between the germline ends. CDR3 in amino acids: CASSQDVVSGANVLTF. CDR3 sequence (DNA): TGCGCCAGCAGCCAAGATGTAGTATCTGGGGCCAACGTCCTGACTTTC.

There are many counts of this clonotype. This rearrangement joins TRBV9 to TRBJ2-5, with D perhaps being TRBD1 or TRBD2 (5 bases each). The germline CDR1 and CDR2 sequences are SGDLS and YYNGEE. The CDR3 is 15 amino acids. Trimming shortened V by 3 bases and J by 4 bases, and 16 bases separated the two germline ends. The CDR3 DNA reads as TGTGCCAGCAGCGCCGCCGGGGCCAGGCCAGAGACCCAGTACTTC. Residues: CASSAAGARPETQYF.

The chain joins TRBV12-3 or TRBV12-4 to TRBJ1-6; D remains ambiguous. V shed 3 bases and J shed 7 bases, with 7 bases lying between them. The CDR3 sequence is 13 residues long. The CDR3, as DNA: TGTGCCAGCAGTTTCACCAGGAATTCACCCCTCCACTTT. Translation: CASSFTRNSPLHF.

The table lists this clonotype with many counts. The chain combines TRBV9 with TRBJ2-5; D is possibly TRBD2 (6 bases). The germline CDR1 and CDR2 sequences are SGDLS and YYNGEE. V was clipped by 4 bases and J by 1 base, with 11 bases between them. The CDR3 consists of 14 residues. CDR3 DNA: TGTGCCAGCAGCCCCTGGGGGGTCCAAGAGACCCAGTACTTC. Translated, it gives CASSPWGVQETQYF.

This clonotype was seen repeatedly, ten times or more. The V gene is TRBV10-3, the J gene TRBJ1-1; 8 bases are shared with TRBD1. This CDR3 is 12 amino acids long. Germline values: CDR1 ENHRY, CDR2 SYGVKD. V lost 10 bases to trimming and J lost 1 base; unmatched junction nucleotides: 2. CDR3 in DNA: TGTGCCACACAGGGGGAGAACACTGAAGCTTTCTTT. Encoded protein: CATQGENTEAFF.

This clonotype was found many times. The rearrangement joins TRBV15 to TRBJ2-7; no reliable D call. The CDR3 totals 15 residues. Trimming cost V 4 bases and J 2 bases, with 15 bases left between them. The germline V gene has CDR1 LNHNV and CDR2 YYDKDF (reference sequence). In DNA, the CDR3 is TGTGCCACCAGCACCCATCTAGAGTCCACCTACGAGCAGTACTTC. It encodes CATSTHLESTYEQYF.

The J gene is TRBJ2-2, the V gene TRBV20-1; a possible D gene is TRBD1 (6 bases). Deletions cut 0 bases from V and 5 bases from J, with 16 bases between. This CDR3 region has 16 residues. CDR1 is DFQATT, CDR2 SNEGSKA, per germline (reference sequence). CDR3 amino acids: CSARDGRQGKTGELFF. In nucleotides, the CDR3 is TGCAGTGCTAGAGATGGGCGGCAGGGGAAGACCGGGGAGCTGTTTTTT.

The rearrangement links TRBV4-1 to TRBJ2-7; possible D gene TRBD2, 5 bases. The CDR3 spans 14 residues. The germline CDR1 and CDR2 sequences are MGHRA and YSYEKL. Trimming took off 1 base at V and 6 bases at J, with 13 bases between the two ends. The CDR3 DNA follows: TGCGCCAGCAGCCAAGTTCTCCTAAGCGGCGAGCAGTACTTC. Translated, it gives CASSQVLLSGEQYF.

The J gene is TRBJ1-5, the V gene TRBV25-1; the match to TRBD1 covers 10 bases. The V gene's germline CDR1 is MGHDK and CDR2 SYGVNS. The CDR3 consists of 17 residues. The V segment lost 4 bases and the J segment 1 base; nucleotides outside the gene matches: 7. DNA of the CDR3: TGTGCCAGCAGTGCTCAAGGACAGGGGGTGAGCAATCAGCCCCAGCATTTT. Protein: CASSAQGQGVSNQPQHF.

In its sample, this clonotype was seen a few times. CDR3 amino acids: CASSLAGTGAHEQYF. In DNA form, the CDR3 reads TGCGCCAGCAGCTTGGCCGGGACAGGGGCCCACGAGCAGTACTTC. The gene calls are TRBV5-1 and TRBJ2-7, with 10 positions matching TRBD1. The CDR3 consists of 15 residues. After removal of 0 bases from V and 5 bases from J, the junction contained 5 bases not matched to a gene. Germline CDR1 and CDR2: SGHRS and YFSETQ.

Ten or more counts support this clonotype. The V and J genes are TRBV6-5 and TRBJ1-5; D unclear. Germline V gene sequence: CDR1 MNHEY, CDR2 SVGAGI. The CDR3 covers 11 residues. The V end was cut by 6 bases, the J end by 10 bases, with 10 bases between. CDR3 loop: CASSPGGPQHF. The CDR3 region has the DNA TGTGCCAGCAGCCCGGGAGGTCCCCAGCATTTT.

This clonotype was recorded many times. The rearrangement links TRBV7-9 to TRBJ1-2, with unresolved D. The CDR3 totals 13 residues. Trimming pared 0 bases from V and 10 bases from J, leaving 12 bases between. The germline V gene encodes CDR1 SEHNR and CDR2 FQNEAQ (reference sequence). The CDR3 spells CASSLAGFGDYTF. CDR3 DNA sequence: TGTGCCAGCAGCTTAGCAGGGTTTGGGGACTACACCTTC.

Worth noting for this clonotype: This may be a read error, as it is one base from a much larger clone. No conserved phenylalanine or tryptophan is present at the end of the CDR3, so a read error is the likely explanation. The genes are TRBV20-1 and TRBJ1-1; TRBD1 matches at 10 bases. The CDR3 runs 15 residues. Per germline, CDR1 DFQATT and CDR2 SNEGSKA (reference sequence). J lost 11 bases, V lost 2 bases, and 14 bases had no gene match. The CDR3 DNA sequence: TGCAGTGCTAGAACGGGACAGGGGACTACACTGAATGCTTTCCTT. Its translation: CSARTGQGTTLNAFL.

This clonotype has a count of ten or more. The chain has TRBV25-1 and TRBJ1-5; D is undetermined. CDR1 is MGHDK and CDR2 is SYGVNS in the germline V gene. This CDR3 contains 13 residues. V was trimmed by 3 bases and J by 7 bases, leaving 10 bases between them. The CDR3 region is CASSDRAGQPQHF. The CDR3 DNA is TGTGCCAGCAGTGACAGAGCGGGCCAGCCCCAGCATTTT.

This clonotype was detected only a few times. The V and J genes are TRBV5-6 and TRBJ2-7; the match to TRBD1 covers 8 bases. J gave up 2 bases and V 0 bases, and 10 bases lay outside the gene matches. Germline CDR1 SGHDT, CDR2 YYEEEE. The CDR3 is made up of 17 amino acids. CDR3 sequence: CASSLGMERQGTYEQYF. The CDR3 region has the DNA TGTGCCAGCAGCTTGGGCATGGAGAGACAGGGGACCTACGAGCAGTACTTC.

The J gene is TRBJ2-7, the V gene TRBV12-3 or TRBV12-4; D is ambiguous. Trimming took off 0 bases at V and 5 bases at J, with 17 bases between the two ends. The CDR3 totals 16 residues. Here the CDR3 reads CASSLALGWSGDEQYF. The CDR3 DNA follows: TGTGCCAGCAGTTTAGCGTTGGGCTGGTCTGGGGACGAGCAGTACTTC.

In this sample, this clonotype turned up a few times. The chain joins TRBV20-1 to TRBJ1-1; a possible D gene is TRBD1 (6 bases). This CDR3 contains 12 residues. V was trimmed by 5 bases and J by 3 bases, leaving 10 bases between them. Looked up from germline, CDR1 is DFQATT and CDR2 is SNEGSKA (reference sequence). CDR3 loop: CSAGTGYTEAFF. The DNA for the CDR3 is TGCAGTGCTGGCACAGGGTACACTGAAGCTTTCTTT.

In its sample, this clonotype was seen a few times. V and J are TRBV29-1 and TRBJ2-7; TRBD2 agrees at 15 bases. Germline values: CDR1 SQVTM, CDR2 ANQGSEA. The CDR3 loop spans 15 amino acids. V was clipped by 6 bases and J by 2 bases; unmatched bases: 5. The CDR3 loop is CSVRTSGGDPYEQYF. CDR3 DNA: TGCAGCGTCAGGACTAGCGGGGGGGACCCCTACGAGCAGTACTTC.

This clonotype was detected many times. The V and J genes are TRBV24-1 and TRBJ1-5, with TRBD1 identical over 10 bases. The CDR3 length is 16 residues. Germline V gene sequence: CDR1 KGHDR, CDR2 SFDVKD. V shed 2 bases, J shed 2 bases, and the junction held 2 bases outside the gene matches. The CDR3 DNA sequence: TGTGCCACCAGTGATTCCGGGACAGGGGGCAATCAGCCCCAGCATTTT. This gives the protein CATSDSGTGGNQPQHF.

Concerning this clonotype: A junction boundary mismatches the germline segment, possibly from a read error. The rearrangement links TRBV5-1 to TRBJ1-1; the D gene is possibly TRBD1 (5 bases). CDR3 length: 16 residues. Germline CDR1 is SGHRS and CDR2 is YFSETQ. The CDR3 nucleotides are TGTGCCAGCAGCTTGGGGCCACCAAACATGAACACTGAAGCTTTCTTT. Its protein product is CASSLGPPNMNTEAFF.